The sequence of this T cell receptor (beta chain) was determined in a study of cytomegalovirus exposure and HLA in healthy donors. To note about this clone: Its target is unknown.

Sequencing used immunoSEQ multiplex PCR; TCRdb keeps in-frame clones, though not all of them. The repertoire holds over 250,000 clones, with 86% as singletons. The CDR3 loop spans 14 amino acids. Germline CDR1 is MNHNS and CDR2 is SASEGT. J was trimmed by 4 bases and V by 6 bases; bases with no gene match: 5. Findings and limits, study-wide: Per published reports, the classifier diagnosed cytomegalovirus status with high specificity and sensitivity.

The sequence was obtained from a woman between 18 and 29 years old in good health and CMV-seronegative. The specimen sequenced was PBMCs. The chain uses TRBV6-1 and TRBJ2-3; 9 bases agree with TRBD1. This CDR3 reads CASSGGTGSDTQYF. The CDR3, as DNA: TGTGCCAGCAGCGGGGGGACAGGGTCAGATACGCAGTATTTT.